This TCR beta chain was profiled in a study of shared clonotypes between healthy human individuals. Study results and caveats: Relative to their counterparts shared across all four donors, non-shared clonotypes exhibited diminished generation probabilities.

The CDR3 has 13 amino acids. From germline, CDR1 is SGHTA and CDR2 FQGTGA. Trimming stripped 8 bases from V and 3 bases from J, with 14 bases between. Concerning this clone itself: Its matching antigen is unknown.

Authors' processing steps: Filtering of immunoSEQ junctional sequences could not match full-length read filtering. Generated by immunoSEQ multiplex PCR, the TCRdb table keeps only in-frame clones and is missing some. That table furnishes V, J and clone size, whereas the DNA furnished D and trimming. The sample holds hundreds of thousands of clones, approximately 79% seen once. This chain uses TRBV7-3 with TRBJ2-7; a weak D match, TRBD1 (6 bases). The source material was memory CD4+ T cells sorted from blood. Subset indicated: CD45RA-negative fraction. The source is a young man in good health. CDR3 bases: TGTGCCAGCGGACCGCGAGGGGGCTACGAGCAGTACTTC. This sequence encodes CASGPRGGYEQYF.